The 23 T cell receptor beta chains below were found in one sample sequenced in a study of blood T cell repertoires in COVID-19 (TCRdb year 2020). Receptors were amplified or captured by the immunoSEQ multiplex PCR assay. Here the immuneACCESS table is served through TCRdb, limited to in-frame sequences with V and J called. Missing clones are a known gap in these copies; in checked studies unresolved V genes cover under half, and the rest lacks a known reason. The sample table lists roughly 60,000 clones, 88% of them with a count of one. 3.5% to 4.5% of the sample is in the top ten clones. Sequenced: peripheral blood. The receptors come from a man between 50 and 59 years old with active COVID-19.

The chain has TRBV28 and TRBJ1-3; maybe TRBD1 (5 bases). The germline V gene encodes CDR1 MDHEN and CDR2 SYDVKM. V lost 8 bases, J lost 4 bases, and 12 bases lay in between. The CDR3 sequence is 13 residues long. Here the CDR3 DNA reads TGTGCCAGCCTCTGGGGGGAGGGAAACACCATATATTTT. It encodes CASLWGEGNTIYF.

The chain carries TRBV11-3 and TRBJ2-2; D unclear. V was pared by 1 base and J by 7 bases, with 4 bases between. The CDR3 totals 12 residues. Germline values: CDR1 SGHNT, CDR2 YENEEA. CDR3 loop: CASSLGLGELFF. DNA of the CDR3: TGTGCCAGCAGCTTAGGGCTCGGGGAGCTGTTTTTT.

This clone was found a few times. V and J are TRBV27 and TRBJ2-5; no definite D call. CDR3 length: 15 residues. CDR1 MNHEY and CDR2 SMNVEV come from the germline V gene (reference sequence). V was clipped by 8 bases and J by 1 base, with 17 bases between them. In DNA, the CDR3 is TGTGCCAGCTGCCCCTCGATGGCAGGCCAAGAGACCCAGTACTTC. Translating it yields CASCPSMAGQETQYF.

The CDR3 DNA is TGTGCCAGCAGCCGTCGACAGGGCAAAAAAAACACCATATATTTT. This encodes CASSRRQGKKNTIYF. This rearrangement joins TRBV3-1 (or the pseudogene TRBV3-2) to TRBJ1-3, with 7 bases that match TRBD1. The J segment lost 6 bases and the V segment lost 4 bases, leaving 9 bases of the junction unmatched. From germline, CDR1 is LGHDT and CDR2 YNNKEL (reference sequence). This CDR3 contains 15 residues.

This clone was observed a handful of times. The rearrangement links TRBV30 to TRBJ2-5; 8 positions agree with TRBD2. The CDR3 has 14 amino acids. V shed 3 bases and J 7 bases; nucleotides not matched to a gene: 10. Germline V CDR1 and CDR2: GTSNPN, SVGIG (reference sequence). The CDR3 sequence is CAWRGGGRAWTQYF. In DNA, the CDR3 is TGTGCCTGGAGAGGCGGGGGGCGAGCATGGACCCAGTACTTC.

This chain joins TRBV7-9 and TRBJ2-3; 9 bases match TRBD2. The CDR3 contains 17 residues. Trimming cost V 5 bases and J 4 bases; bases outside gene matches: 13. Germline CDR1 reads SEHNR; CDR2 reads FQNEAQ (reference sequence). Here the CDR3 DNA reads TGTGCCAGCAGCCTCCTGGCGGGCGGGGGGGCCCCAGATACGCAGTATTTT. Encoded protein: CASSLLAGGGAPDTQYF.

The V gene is TRBV27, the J gene TRBJ1-6; possible D gene TRBD1, 6 bases. The germline gives CDR1 MNHEY, CDR2 SMNVEV (reference sequence). CDR3 length: 15 amino acids. V shed 6 bases and J shed 3 bases, with 12 bases lying between them. Written as DNA, the CDR3 is TGTGCCAGCAGATCACAGGGCGTCTATAATTCACCCCTCCACTTT. It codes for CASRSQGVYNSPLHF.

The rearrangement joins TRBV5-1 to TRBJ1-5; a weak D match, TRBD1 (6 bases). The CDR3 has 15 residues. V lost 0 bases, J lost 7 bases, and 14 bases lay in between. The germline V gene encodes CDR1 SGHRS and CDR2 YFSETQ. The chain's CDR3 is CASSLEGGLRQPQHF. In nucleotides, the CDR3 is TGCGCCAGCAGCTTGGAAGGGGGATTGAGGCAGCCCCAGCATTTT.

The chain combines TRBV7-8 with TRBJ2-1; 14 bases match TRBD2. CDR1 and CDR2 (germline): SGHVS, FQNEAQ. V trimming: 6 bases; J trimming: 10 bases; junction bases outside the gene matches: 11. The CDR3 totals 16 residues. CDR3 loop: CASSYSTSGGAGEQFF. Written as DNA, the CDR3 is TGTGCCAGCAGTTACTCGACTAGCGGGGGGGCAGGGGAGCAGTTCTTC.

This chain joins TRBV2 and TRBJ1-1; TRBD1 might be the D (5 bases). Germline-derived CDR1 and CDR2 are SNHLY and FYNNEI. The V end was cut by 4 bases, the J end by 1 base, with 10 bases between. The CDR3 totals 14 residues. This CDR3 is CASSAGGRNTEAFF. The CDR3 DNA reads TGTGCCAGCAGTGCCGGGGGTCGGAACACTGAAGCTTTCTTT.

This rearrangement joins TRBV9 to TRBJ2-1, with 9 bases aligning to TRBD2. Germline V gene data show CDR1 as SGDLS and CDR2 as YYNGEE. This CDR3 spans 15 amino acids. V trimming: 2 bases; J trimming: 7 bases; junction bases outside the gene matches: 7. The CDR3 loop reads CASSVGGGALNEQFF. The CDR3 DNA reads TGTGCCAGCAGCGTGGGCGGGGGGGCCTTAAATGAGCAGTTCTTC.

The chain uses TRBV27 and TRBJ1-1, with 11 bases fitting TRBD1. CDR1 and CDR2 (germline): MNHEY, SMNVEV (reference sequence). This CDR3 has 13 residues. Unmatched junction bases numbered 9, after V lost 7 bases and J lost 11 bases. CDR3 region: CASTGQGAVAAFF. CDR3 bases: TGTGCCAGCACCGGACAGGGGGCCGTTGCGGCTTTCTTT.

The gene calls are TRBV7-9 and TRBJ2-2; TRBD2 matches 7 bases. CDR1 and CDR2 (germline): SEHNR, FQNEAQ (reference sequence). The CDR3 is 13 residues long. Germline trimming cut 10 bases from V and 3 bases from J; bases unmatched to any gene: 5. CDR3 in DNA: TGTGCCACGGGAGGCAGGGACACCGGGGAGCTGTTTTTT. Encoded protein: CATGGRDTGELFF.

This clone was seen only once. The V and J genes are TRBV5-1 and TRBJ2-7, with D possibly TRBD1 on 6 matching bases. The CDR3 has 15 residues. From germline, CDR1 is SGHRS and CDR2 YFSETQ. Between the trimmed V and J ends, which lost 0 bases and 3 bases, there was a span of 13 bases. This CDR3 reads CASSLDARGNYEQYF. DNA of the CDR3: TGCGCCAGCAGCTTGGACGCCAGGGGAAACTACGAGCAGTACTTC.

The J gene is TRBJ1-2, the V gene TRBV15; D gene ambiguous. Germline CDR1 reads LNHNV; CDR2 reads YYDKDF (reference sequence). CDR3 length: 18 residues. V was cut by 0 bases and J by 2 bases, with 19 bases left in between. CDR3 region: CATSRDQARWAINYGYTF. The DNA of the CDR3 is TGTGCCACCAGCAGAGATCAGGCCAGGTGGGCTATAAACTATGGCTACACCTTC. The entire variable domain, with the rest obtained from reference TRBV15 and TRBJ1-2, is as follows: DAMVIQNPRYQVTQFGKPVTLSCSQTLNHNVMYWYQQKSSQAPKLLFHYYDKDFNNEADTPDNFQSRRPNTSFCFLDIRSPGLGDTAMYLCATSRDQARWAINYGYTFGSGTRLTVV.

This chain links TRBV6-6 with TRBJ2-3; the match to TRBD1 covers 7 bases. This CDR3 comprises 15 residues. V dropped 5 bases and J dropped 5; count of bases not matched to a gene: 10. CDR1 and CDR2 (germline): MNHNY, SVGAGI (reference sequence). Here the CDR3 reads CASSILDRALDTQYF. The CDR3 nucleotides read TGTGCCAGCAGTATCCTTGACAGGGCATTAGATACGCAGTATTTT.

The chain couples TRBV4-1 to TRBJ2-7; 7 bases are a match to TRBD1. Germline V gene lookup returns CDR1 MGHRA and CDR2 YSYEKL. This CDR3 is built from 16 residues. The V and J ends lost 1 base and 2 bases, in that order; junction bases with no gene match: 8. CDR3 sequence: CASSQGIRDSTYEQYF. CDR3 nucleotides: TGCGCCAGCAGCCAAGGGATCCGGGACAGCACCTACGAGCAGTACTTC.

The chain recombines TRBV13 with TRBJ1-6, with 7 bases lining up with TRBD1. The length of the CDR3 is 15 residues. The germline V gene has CDR1 PRHDT and CDR2 FYEKMQ (reference sequence). Trimming cost V 2 bases and J 9 bases; bases outside gene matches: 7. The CDR3: CASSLRQGDRSPLHF. DNA for the CDR3: TGTGCCAGCAGCTTAAGGCAGGGGGATCGTTCACCCCTCCACTTT.

V usage is TRBV7-2 and J usage is TRBJ2-5, with 8 positions matching TRBD2. CDR3 length: 15 amino acids. The ends lost 5 bases at V and 5 bases at J; junction bases unmatched: 10. Germline V gene lookup returns CDR1 SGHTA and CDR2 FQGNSA. The DNA of the CDR3 is TGTGCCAGCAGCCACTCGCGGGGGGCGGGGGAGACCCAGTACTTC. This sequence encodes CASSHSRGAGETQYF.

The V and J genes are TRBV19 and TRBJ1-2; a weak D match, TRBD1 (6 bases). Trimming took 6 bases from V and 2 from J, leaving 13 bases between them. Germline V gene sequence: CDR1 LNHDA, CDR2 SQIVND (reference sequence). The CDR3 loop spans 14 amino acids. In DNA, the CDR3 is TGTGCCAGTAGCCCCCGACAGGAAAACTATGGCTACACCTTC. Encoded protein: CASSPRQENYGYTF.

The CDR3 sequence: CASSLSRVGGYTF. CDR3 sequence (DNA): TGTGCCAGCAGTTTATCGAGGGTTGGTGGCTACACCTTC. The chain carries TRBV27 and TRBJ1-2; D not resolved. Germline V CDR1 and CDR2: MNHEY, SMNVEV (reference sequence). Between the trimmed V and J ends, which lost 0 bases and 7 bases, there was a span of 9 bases. The CDR3 length is 13 residues.

The CDR3 sequence is CASSEALAGITDTQYF. DNA for the CDR3: TGTGCCAGCAGTGAAGCGCTTGCGGGGATCACAGATACGCAGTATTTT. This chain connects TRBV2 to TRBJ2-3; D possibly corresponds to TRBD2 (6 bases). V lost 0 bases, J lost 2 bases, and 12 bases lay in between. The CDR3 runs to 16 residues. Looked up from germline, CDR1 is SNHLY and CDR2 is FYNNEI. Drawing the rest from reference TRBV2 and TRBJ2-3, the complete variable domain is EPEVTQTPSHQVTQMGQEVILRCVPISNHLYFYWYRQILGQKVEFLVSFYNNEISEKSEIFDDQFSVERPDGSNFTLKIRSTKLEDSAMYFCASSEALAGITDTQYFGPGTRLTVL.

The rearrangement joins TRBV3-1 (or the pseudogene TRBV3-2) to TRBJ1-4; D gene uncertain. V was clipped by 1 base and J by 8 bases, with 17 bases between them. The CDR3 covers 16 residues. Germline lookup yields CDR1 LGHDT and CDR2 YNNKEL (reference sequence). In nucleotides, the CDR3 is TGTGCCAGCAGCCAAGGAGGGTCTGGGTCCTACGAAAAACTGTTTTTT. This translates into CASSQGGSGSYEKLFF.